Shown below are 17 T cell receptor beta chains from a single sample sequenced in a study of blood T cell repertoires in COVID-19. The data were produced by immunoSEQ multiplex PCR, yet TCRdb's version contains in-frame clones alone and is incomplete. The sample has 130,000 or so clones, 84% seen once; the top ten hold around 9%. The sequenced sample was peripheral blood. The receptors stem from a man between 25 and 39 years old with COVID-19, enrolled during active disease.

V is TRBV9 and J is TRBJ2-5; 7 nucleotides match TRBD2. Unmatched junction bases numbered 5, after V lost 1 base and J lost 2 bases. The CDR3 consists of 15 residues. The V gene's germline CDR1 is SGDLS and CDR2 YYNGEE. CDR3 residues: CASSVSGAGQETQYF. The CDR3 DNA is TGTGCCAGCAGCGTAAGCGGGGCGGGACAAGAGACCCAGTACTTC.

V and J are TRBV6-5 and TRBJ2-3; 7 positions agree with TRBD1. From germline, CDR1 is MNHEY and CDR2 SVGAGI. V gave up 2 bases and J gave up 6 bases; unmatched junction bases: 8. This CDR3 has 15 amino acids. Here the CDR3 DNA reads TGTGCCAGCAGTTACCGTCGGACAGGTGGGGATACGCAGTATTTT. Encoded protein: CASSYRRTGGDTQYF.

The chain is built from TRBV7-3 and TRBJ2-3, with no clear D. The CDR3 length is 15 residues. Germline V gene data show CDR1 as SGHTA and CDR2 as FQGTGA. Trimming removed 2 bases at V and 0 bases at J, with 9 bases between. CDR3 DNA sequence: TGTGCCAGCAGCTTACTAGGTCAGAGCACAGATACGCAGTATTTT. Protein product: CASSLLGQSTDTQYF.

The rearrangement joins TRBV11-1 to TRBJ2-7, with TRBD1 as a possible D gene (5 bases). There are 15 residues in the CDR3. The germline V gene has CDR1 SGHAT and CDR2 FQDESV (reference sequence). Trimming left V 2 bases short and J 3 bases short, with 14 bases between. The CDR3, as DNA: TGTGCCAGCAGCTTATCATCAGGGATGTACTACGAGCAGTACTTC. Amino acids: CASSLSSGMYYEQYF.

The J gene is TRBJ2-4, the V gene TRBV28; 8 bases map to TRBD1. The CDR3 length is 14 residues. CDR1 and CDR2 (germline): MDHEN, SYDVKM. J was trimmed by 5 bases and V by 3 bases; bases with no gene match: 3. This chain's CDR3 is CASSLGQVENIQYF. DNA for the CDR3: TGTGCCAGCAGTTTGGGACAGGTAGAAAACATTCAGTACTTC.

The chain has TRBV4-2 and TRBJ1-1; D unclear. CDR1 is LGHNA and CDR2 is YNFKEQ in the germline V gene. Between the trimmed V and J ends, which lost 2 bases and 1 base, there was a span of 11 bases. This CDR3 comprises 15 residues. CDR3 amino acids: CASSQYITANTEAFF. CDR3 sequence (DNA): TGTGCCAGCAGCCAATACATCACAGCGAACACTGAAGCTTTCTTT.

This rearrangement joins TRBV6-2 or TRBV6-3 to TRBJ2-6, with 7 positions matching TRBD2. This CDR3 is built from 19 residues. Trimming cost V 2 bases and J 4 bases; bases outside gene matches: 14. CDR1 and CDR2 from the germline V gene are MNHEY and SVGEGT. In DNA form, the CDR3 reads TGTGCCAGCAGTTACCGAGCGGGGAGCACCTTCCTCGGGGCCAACGTCCTGACTTTC. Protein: CASSYRAGSTFLGANVLTF.

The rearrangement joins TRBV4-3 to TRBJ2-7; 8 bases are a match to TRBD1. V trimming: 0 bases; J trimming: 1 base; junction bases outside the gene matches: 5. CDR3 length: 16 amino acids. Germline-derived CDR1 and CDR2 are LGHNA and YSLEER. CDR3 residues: CASSQDPGQDSYEQYF. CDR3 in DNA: TGCGCCAGCAGCCAAGACCCGGGACAGGATTCCTACGAGCAGTACTTC.

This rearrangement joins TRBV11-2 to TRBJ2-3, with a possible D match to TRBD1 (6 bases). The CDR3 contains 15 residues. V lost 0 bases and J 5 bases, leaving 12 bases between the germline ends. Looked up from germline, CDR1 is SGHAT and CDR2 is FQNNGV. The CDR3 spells CASSLDRGAGDTQYF. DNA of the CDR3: TGTGCCAGCAGCTTAGACAGGGGAGCCGGAGATACGCAGTATTTT.

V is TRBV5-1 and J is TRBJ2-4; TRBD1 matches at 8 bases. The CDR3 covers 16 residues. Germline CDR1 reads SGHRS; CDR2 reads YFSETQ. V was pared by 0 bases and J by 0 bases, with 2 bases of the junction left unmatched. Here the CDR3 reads CASSLDRGVAKNIQYF. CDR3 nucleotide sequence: TGCGCCAGCAGCTTGGACAGGGGGGTAGCCAAAAACATTCAGTACTTC.

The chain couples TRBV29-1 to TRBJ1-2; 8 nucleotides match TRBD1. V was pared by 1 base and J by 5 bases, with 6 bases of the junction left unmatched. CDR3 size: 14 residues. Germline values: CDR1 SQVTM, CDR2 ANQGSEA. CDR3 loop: CSVEGAGGGYGYTF. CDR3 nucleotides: TGCAGCGTTGAAGGAGCAGGGGGCGGGTATGGCTACACCTTC.

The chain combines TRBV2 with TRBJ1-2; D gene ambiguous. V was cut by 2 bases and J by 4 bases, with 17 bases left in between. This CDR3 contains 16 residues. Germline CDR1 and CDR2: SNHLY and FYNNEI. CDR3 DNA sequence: TGTGCCAGCAGTGAAAGGGAGGGCCGCGCGGGCTATGGCTACACCTTC. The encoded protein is CASSEREGRAGYGYTF.

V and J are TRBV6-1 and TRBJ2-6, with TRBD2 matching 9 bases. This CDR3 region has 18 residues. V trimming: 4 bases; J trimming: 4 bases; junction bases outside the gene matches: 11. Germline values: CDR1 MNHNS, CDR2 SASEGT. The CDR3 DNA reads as TGTGCCAGCAGTGTTGGTAGCGGGAGAGGGGCCGGGGCCAACGTCCTGACTTTC. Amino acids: CASSVGSGRGAGANVLTF.

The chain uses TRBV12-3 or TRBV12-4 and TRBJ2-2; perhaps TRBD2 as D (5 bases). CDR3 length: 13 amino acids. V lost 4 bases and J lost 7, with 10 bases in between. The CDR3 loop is CASSSEGGGELFF. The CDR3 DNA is TGTGCCAGCAGTTCCGAAGGAGGCGGGGAGCTGTTTTTT.

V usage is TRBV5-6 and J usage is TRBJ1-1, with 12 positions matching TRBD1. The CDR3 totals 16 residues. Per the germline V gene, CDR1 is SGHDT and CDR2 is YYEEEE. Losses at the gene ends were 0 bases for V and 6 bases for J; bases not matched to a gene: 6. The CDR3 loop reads CASSLVGQGAGAEAFF. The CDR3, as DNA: TGTGCCAGCAGCTTGGTGGGACAGGGGGCCGGTGCTGAAGCTTTCTTT.

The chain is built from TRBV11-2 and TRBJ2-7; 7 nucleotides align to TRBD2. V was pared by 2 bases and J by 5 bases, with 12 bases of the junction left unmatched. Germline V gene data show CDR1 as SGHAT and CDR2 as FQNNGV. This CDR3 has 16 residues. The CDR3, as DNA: TGTGCCAGCAGCTTATTTTTAACGGCGCGGGAGAACGAGCAGTACTTC. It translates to CASSLFLTARENEQYF. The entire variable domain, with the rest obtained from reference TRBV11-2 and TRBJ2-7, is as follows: EAGVAQSPRYKIIEKRQSVAFWCNPISGHATLYWYQQILGQGPKLLIQFQNNGVVDDSQLPKDRFSAERLKGVDSTLKIQPAKLEDSAVYLCASSLFLTARENEQYFGPGTRLTVT.

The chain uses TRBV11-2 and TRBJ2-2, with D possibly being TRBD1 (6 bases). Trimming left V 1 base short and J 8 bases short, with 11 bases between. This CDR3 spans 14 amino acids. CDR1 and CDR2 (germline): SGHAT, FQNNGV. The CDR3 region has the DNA TGTGCCAGCAGCTTAGTGACAAGGGGGGGGGAGCTGTTTTTT. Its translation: CASSLVTRGGELFF.